The clone carrying this TCR beta chain was detected only a few times. The antigen is undetermined. These data originate in a study of T cells after yellow fever vaccination. Overall study: Preparation used SMART-Seq v4 Ultra Low Input for the low-cell-number fractions.

Findings and limits, study-wide: Researchers noted that a small share of clonotypes showed up in both CD4 and CD8 compartments.

V gave up 0 bases and J gave up 5 bases; unmatched junction bases: 2. Germline V gene data show CDR1 as DFQATT and CDR2 as SNEGSKA (reference sequence). The CDR3 is 13 residues long. In making TCR cDNA, 5'RACE template switching added a universal primer site and UMIs to it. From the 5' RACE reads, TCRdb called clonotypes with MiXCR, one entry per CDR3 protein. In the table there are under 700,000 distinct CDR3 sequences, 17% of which are singletons. The source was PBMCs, collected more than 4 days after the first yellow fever vaccination. The chain employs TRBV20-1 and TRBJ2-5; 8 positions agree with TRBD2. The sequence was collected from a man aged 18 to 29 who received the YFV17D yellow fever vaccine. In nucleotides, the CDR3 is TGCAGTGCTAGAGATCGCGGGGGGGAGACCCAGTACTTC. Translated: CSARDRGGETQYF.